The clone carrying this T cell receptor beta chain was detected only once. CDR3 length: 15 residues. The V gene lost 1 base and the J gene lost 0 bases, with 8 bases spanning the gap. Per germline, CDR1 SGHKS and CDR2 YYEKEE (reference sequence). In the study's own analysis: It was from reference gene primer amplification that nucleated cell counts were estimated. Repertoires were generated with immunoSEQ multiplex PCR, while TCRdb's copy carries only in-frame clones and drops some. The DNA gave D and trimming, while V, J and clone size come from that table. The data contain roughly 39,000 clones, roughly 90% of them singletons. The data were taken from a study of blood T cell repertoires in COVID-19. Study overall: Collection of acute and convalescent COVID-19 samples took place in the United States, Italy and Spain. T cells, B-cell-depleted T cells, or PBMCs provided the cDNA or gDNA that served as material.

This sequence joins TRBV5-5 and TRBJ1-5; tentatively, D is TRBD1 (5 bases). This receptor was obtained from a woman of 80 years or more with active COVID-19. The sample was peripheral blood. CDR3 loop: CASSLWGGSNQPQHF. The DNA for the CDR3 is TGTGCCAGCAGCTTGTGGGGGGGTAGCAATCAGCCCCAGCATTTT.